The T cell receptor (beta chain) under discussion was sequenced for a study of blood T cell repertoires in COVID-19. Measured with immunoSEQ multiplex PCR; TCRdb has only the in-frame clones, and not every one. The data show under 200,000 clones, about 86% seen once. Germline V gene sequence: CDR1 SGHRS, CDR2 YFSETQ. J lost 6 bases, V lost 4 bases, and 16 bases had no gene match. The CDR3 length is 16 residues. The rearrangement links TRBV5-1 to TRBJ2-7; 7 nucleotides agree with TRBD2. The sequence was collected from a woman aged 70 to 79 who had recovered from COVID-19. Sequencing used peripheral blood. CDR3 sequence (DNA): TGCGCCAGCAGCCTCCCCCAGGGAGGGCTACTGGGCGAGCAGTACTTC. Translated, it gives CASSLPQGGLLGEQYF.